Reported below is one T cell receptor beta chain. The data were taken from a study of blood T cell repertoires in COVID-19. Study at large: There were acute and convalescent COVID-19 samples, and they came from the United States, Italy and Spain. Sources were T cells, B-cell-depleted T cells, or PBMCs; the material itself was cDNA or gDNA.

Germline CDR1 is MGHRA and CDR2 is YSYEKL. Trimming stripped 1 base from V and 10 bases from J, with 13 bases between. This CDR3 spans 14 amino acids. In the study's own analysis: It was from reference gene primer amplification that nucleated cell counts were estimated. Data came from immunoSEQ multiplex PCR; TCRdb stores just in-frame clones and leaves some out. Clone size and V and J calls were adopted from that table, with D and trimming inferred from the DNA. The sample shows roughly 300,000 clones, over 70% of them seen only once. The clonotype comes from a woman in her fifties or sixties with acute or convalescent COVID-19. The V and J genes are TRBV4-1 and TRBJ1-4; D gene unclear. Sequenced sample: peripheral blood. The CDR3 sequence: CASSQGFMSGKLFF. The CDR3, as DNA: TGCGCCAGCAGCCAAGGATTTATGTCGGGAAAACTGTTTTTT.